The sequence of this T cell receptor (beta chain) was determined in a study of T cell changes during pregnancy in multiple sclerosis. Measured with immunoSEQ multiplex PCR; TCRdb has only the in-frame clones, and not every one. The table includes approximately 100,000 clones, about nine tenths detected once. The germline V gene has CDR1 SGHDT and CDR2 YYEEEE. The junction had 9 bases not matched to a gene; V was cut back by 4 bases and J by 2 bases. CDR3 length equals 16 residues. V gene TRBV5-6 combines with J gene TRBJ2-3, with 8 bases matching TRBD2. The TCR sequence derives from a female donor with multiple sclerosis, enrolled in a pregnancy study. The sample consisted of peripheral blood, taken in the second trimester of pregnancy. This chain's CDR3 is CASSLGRRGVTDTQYF. DNA of the CDR3: TGTGCCAGCAGCCTGGGACGGCGGGGGGTCACAGATACGCAGTATTTT.